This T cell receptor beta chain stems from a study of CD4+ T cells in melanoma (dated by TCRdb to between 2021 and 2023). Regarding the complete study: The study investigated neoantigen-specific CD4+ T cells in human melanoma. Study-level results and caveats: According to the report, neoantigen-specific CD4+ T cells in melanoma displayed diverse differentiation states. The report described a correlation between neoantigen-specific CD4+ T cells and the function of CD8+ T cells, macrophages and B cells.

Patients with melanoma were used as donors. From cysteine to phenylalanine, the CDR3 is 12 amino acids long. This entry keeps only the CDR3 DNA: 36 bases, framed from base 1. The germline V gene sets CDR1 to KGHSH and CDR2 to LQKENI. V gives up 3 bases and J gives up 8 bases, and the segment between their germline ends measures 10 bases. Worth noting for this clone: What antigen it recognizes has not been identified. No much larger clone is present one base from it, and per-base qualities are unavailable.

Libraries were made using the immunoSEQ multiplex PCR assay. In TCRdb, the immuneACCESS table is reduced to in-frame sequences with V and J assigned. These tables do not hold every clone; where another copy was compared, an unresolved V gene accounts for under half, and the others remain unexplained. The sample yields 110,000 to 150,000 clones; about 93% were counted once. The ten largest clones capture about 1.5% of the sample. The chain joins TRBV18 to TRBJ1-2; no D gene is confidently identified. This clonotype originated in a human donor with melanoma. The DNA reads TGTGCCAGCTCACCCAACAGTCAAGGCTACACCTTC. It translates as CASSPNSQGYTF. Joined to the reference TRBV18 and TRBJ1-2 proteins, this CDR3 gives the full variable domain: NAGVMQNPRHLVRRRGQEARLRCSPMKGHSHVYWYRQLPEEGLKFMVYLQKENIIDESGMPKERFSAEFPKEGPSILRIQQVVRGDSAAYFCASSPNSQGYTFGSGTRLTVV.